Listed below are T cell receptor beta chains from one sample, sequenced in a study of blood T cell repertoires in COVID-19. Sequencing used immunoSEQ multiplex PCR; TCRdb keeps in-frame clones, though not all of them. The sample includes more than 250,000 clones, around 88% of them seen just once. The material sequenced was peripheral blood. These receptors originate from a woman in her twenties or thirties who had recovered from COVID-19. Each CDR3 is given with its conserved first and last residue. A D gene is named only where the DNA matches it firmly. A clone size is listed for some rows: how often the clone was seen (once, few, many), or a class if it is expanded.

d_call j_call clone_size v_call cdr3_aa cdr3_nt
TRBD2 TRBJ2-7 NA TRBV4-1 CASSPGGGTYEQYF TGCGCCAGCAGCCCTGGCGGGGGGACCTACGAGCAGTACTTC
TRBD2 TRBJ2-5 NA TRBV5-1 CASSFGLAGETQYF TGCGCCAGCAGCTTCGGACTAGCAGGGGAGACCCAGTACTTC
NA TRBJ1-1 NA TRBV5-1 CASSLGRDTEAFF TGCGCCAGCAGCTTGGGTCGTGACACTGAAGCTTTCTTT
TRBD2 TRBJ2-7 NA TRBV9 CASSVAPGGPYEQYF TGTGCCAGCAGCGTAGCACCGGGAGGGCCCTACGAGCAGTACTTC
NA TRBJ1-2 NA TRBV6-4 CASKGTYGYTF TGTGCCAGCAAGGGGACTTATGGCTACACCTTC
TRBD1 TRBJ1-1 NA TRBV4-3 CASSRSQGARSTEAFF TGCGCCAGCAGCCGCTCACAGGGGGCGCGTAGCACTGAAGCTTTCTTT
TRBD2 TRBJ2-7 NA TRBV6-1 CASSESGIYEQYF TGTGCCAGCAGTGAAAGCGGGATCTACGAGCAGTACTTC
NA TRBJ1-2 once TRBV7-9 CASSLGQNHGYTF TGTGCCAGCAGCCTGGGACAAAACCATGGCTACACCTTC
TRBD2 TRBJ2-1 NA TRBV11-2 CASSLGGRAFNEQFF TGTGCCAGCAGCTTAGGCGGGAGGGCCTTCAATGAGCAGTTCTTC
TRBD1 TRBJ1-1 NA TRBV19 CASRRGSTGPENAFF TGTGCCAGTAGACGGGGTTCGACAGGGCCGGAGAACGCTTTCTTT
NA TRBJ1-1 NA TRBV4-2 CASSQEIDTEAFF TGTGCCAGCAGCCAAGAGATAGATACTGAAGCTTTCTTT
TRBD1 TRBJ2-7 NA TRBV6-2/TRBV6-3 CASSPPGTVSYEQYF TGTGCCAGCAGCCCCCCCGGGACAGTCTCCTACGAGCAGTACTTC
NA TRBJ1-4 NA TRBV6-5 CASSYSRGGGEKLFF TGTGCCAGCAGTTACTCGCGGGGAGGAGGGGAAAAACTGTTTTTT
TRBD2 TRBJ2-3 NA TRBV7-2 CASSKVSAGVGDTQYF TGTGCCAGCAGCAAAGTCTCAGCGGGAGTAGGAGATACGCAGTATTTT
NA TRBJ2-5 NA TRBV28 CASSSQGLQETQYF TGTGCCAGCAGCTCACAGGGATTACAAGAGACCCAGTACTTC
TRBD1 TRBJ2-7 NA TRBV29-1 CSVMGQDVSYEQYF TGCAGCGTAATGGGACAGGATGTCTCCTACGAGCAGTACTTC
TRBD2 TRBJ2-1 once TRBV19 CACGGPRAWNEQFF TGTGCCTGCGGGGGGCCTCGGGCATGGAATGAGCAGTTCTTC
NA TRBJ1-2 NA TRBV5-5 CASSLQGYGYTF TGTGCCAGCAGCCTACAGGGTTATGGCTACACCTTC
NA TRBJ1-4 NA TRBV28 CASSFSKGSSPTNEKLFF TGTGCCAGCAGTTTTAGTAAGGGGTCATCCCCAACTAATGAAAAACTGTTTTTT
NA TRBJ1-1 NA TRBV2 CASSESGTEAFF TGTGCCAGCAGTGAAAGCGGAACTGAAGCTTTCTTT
TRBD1 TRBJ1-1 NA TRBV28 CASSLWTGVPEAFF TGTGCCAGCAGTTTATGGACAGGGGTTCCTGAAGCTTTCTTT
NA TRBJ1-3 NA TRBV29-1 CSYSSGNTIYF TGCAGTTACAGCTCTGGAAACACCATATATTTT
NA TRBJ2-2 NA TRBV4-1 CASSQVPSTGELFF TGCGCCAGCAGCCAAGTTCCTAGCACCGGGGAGCTGTTTTTT
TRBD1 TRBJ1-4 few TRBV7-9 CASSTRTGATNEKLFF TGTGCCAGCAGCACCCGGACAGGGGCAACTAATGAAAAACTGTTTTTT
NA TRBJ1-1 NA TRBV5-4 CASSHRAENTEAFF TGTGCCAGCAGCCACAGGGCAGAGAACACTGAAGCTTTCTTT
NA TRBJ1-2 NA TRBV30 CAWSLSGGDTF TGTGCCTGGAGTCTGTCGGGAGGGGACACCTTC
TRBD1 TRBJ1-4 NA TRBV4-2 CASSQGSGGLEKLFF TGTGCCAGCAGCCAAGGGTCAGGGGGCTTGGAAAAACTGTTTTTT
NA TRBJ2-7 NA TRBV4-2 CASSQTSTGEQYF TGTGCCAGCAGCCAAACGTCTACCGGCGAGCAGTACTTC
TRBD1 TRBJ1-5 NA TRBV6-2/TRBV6-3 CASSLPGQGFQPQHF TGTGCCAGCAGTCTACCGGGACAGGGGTTCCAGCCCCAGCATTTT
NA TRBJ1-5 once TRBV15 CATSRDEMGVGNQPQHF TGTGCCACCAGCAGAGATGAAATGGGAGTTGGCAATCAGCCCCAGCATTTT
TRBD1 TRBJ2-1 NA TRBV18 CASSPGLGQDNEQFF TGTGCCAGCTCACCAGGCTTAGGACAGGACAATGAGCAGTTCTTC
TRBD1 TRBJ1-1 NA TRBV29-1 CSVTDRGRTEAFF TGCAGCGTTACGGACAGGGGGCGTACTGAAGCTTTCTTT
TRBD1 TRBJ1-1 NA TRBV2 CASRDPGQGGLAFF TGTGCCAGCAGGGACCCGGGACAGGGGGGTCTAGCTTTCTTT
TRBD2 TRBJ2-3 NA TRBV6-5 CASSYSMGLAADTQYF TGTGCCAGCAGTTACTCGATGGGACTAGCAGCGGATACGCAGTATTTT
TRBD1 TRBJ2-1 few TRBV4-2 CASSQVRGQGVNEQFF TGTGCCAGCAGCCAAGTTAGGGGACAGGGGGTGAATGAGCAGTTCTTC
NA TRBJ1-4 NA TRBV7-8 CASSQLPDSQGEKLFF TGTGCCAGCAGTCAGCTGCCCGACAGTCAAGGCGAAAAACTGTTTTTT
TRBD1 TRBJ2-5 NA TRBV5-1 CASSSGQNKETQYF TGCGCCAGCAGCTCGGGACAGAATAAGGAGACCCAGTACTTC
TRBD1 TRBJ1-6 NA TRBV5-4 CASSLPGQGNSPLHF TGTGCCAGCAGCTTGCCGGGACAGGGTAATTCACCCCTCCACTTT
TRBD2 TRBJ2-7 NA TRBV3-1/TRBV3-2 CASSQGTSVDSYEQYF TGTGCCAGCAGCCAGGGGACTAGCGTTGACTCCTACGAGCAGTACTTC
TRBD1 TRBJ1-6 NA TRBV5-1 CASSLGDRDNSPLHF TGCGCCAGCAGCTTGGGGGACAGGGATAATTCACCCCTCCACTTT
NA TRBJ2-6 NA TRBV19 CASIGLEALYSGANVLTF TGTGCCAGTATTGGGCTGGAGGCCCTTTACTCTGGGGCCAACGTCCTGACTTTC
NA TRBJ1-2 NA TRBV5-1 CASSSGVSTSYGYTF TGCGCCAGCAGCTCCGGAGTGTCGACTAGCTATGGCTACACCTTC
TRBD2 TRBJ2-7 NA TRBV10-3 CAISERLAGSYEQYF TGTGCCATCAGTGAGAGGCTAGCGGGGTCCTACGAGCAGTACTTC
TRBD2 TRBJ2-7 NA TRBV11-1 CASSLFRGDAYEQYF TGTGCCAGCAGTCTTTTCCGGGGGGATGCCTACGAGCAGTACTTC
TRBD2 TRBJ2-6 NA TRBV15 CATKRGRGSGANVLTF TGTGCCACCAAGAGAGGGCGGGGGTCTGGGGCCAACGTCCTGACTTTC
NA TRBJ1-1 NA TRBV10-3 CAIRQGNEAFF TGTGCCATCAGACAGGGAAATGAAGCTTTCTTT
TRBD2 TRBJ2-1 NA TRBV18 CASSLGLAQNNEQFF TGTGCCAGCTCACTGGGACTAGCGCAGAACAATGAGCAGTTCTTC
TRBD1 TRBJ1-2 few TRBV28 CASRGQGRNYGYTF TGTGCCAGCAGGGGACAGGGGAGAAACTATGGCTACACCTTC
TRBD1 TRBJ2-7 NA TRBV7-8 CASSSPRTGGHEQYF TGTGCCAGCAGCTCCCCTCGGACAGGGGGGCACGAGCAGTACTTC
TRBD2 TRBJ2-7 once TRBV27 CASSRGTSGSTHYEQYF TGTGCCAGCAGCCGAGGGACTAGCGGGAGTACCCACTACGAGCAGTACTTC
NA TRBJ2-1 NA TRBV4-1 CASSQDSGTYNEQFF TGCGCCAGCAGCCAAGATTCGGGGACCTACAATGAGCAGTTCTTC
TRBD1 TRBJ2-1 NA TRBV19 CASSLTGRQDEQFF TGTGCCAGTAGTTTGACAGGGAGACAGGATGAGCAGTTCTTC
TRBD1 TRBJ2-7 NA TRBV29-1 CSVEQDRGSYEQYF TGCAGCGTTGAACAGGACAGGGGTTCCTACGAGCAGTACTTC
TRBD1 TRBJ1-2 once TRBV18 CASSPPDRGVNGYTF TGTGCCAGCTCACCGCCGGACAGGGGGGTGAATGGCTACACCTTC
NA TRBJ2-3 NA TRBV19 CASSRRGSSTDTQYF TGTGCCAGTAGTCGCCGGGGATCTAGCACAGATACGCAGTATTTT
NA TRBJ2-7 NA TRBV7-9 CASSLSARFYEQYF TGTGCCAGCAGCTTATCTGCCAGGTTCTACGAGCAGTACTTC
TRBD1 TRBJ1-2 NA TRBV2 CASSEVQGAGYTF TGTGCCAGCAGCGAAGTACAGGGGGCTGGCTACACCTTC
TRBD1 TRBJ2-6 NA TRBV9 CASSSGTGSFSGANVLTF TGTGCCAGCAGCTCGGGGACAGGGTCGTTTTCGGGGGCCAACGTCCTGACTTTC
TRBD1 TRBJ1-6 few TRBV5-1 CASSQGQDNSPLHF TGCGCCAGCAGCCAAGGACAGGATAATTCACCCCTCCACTTT